These T cell receptor beta chains were read from a single sample in a study of early T cells in non-severe SARS-CoV-2 infection. TCRdb recomputed calls from the 5' RACE reads with MiXCR, one row per CDR3 protein. Among tens of thousands of distinct CDR3 sequences listed, more than 8.5% were seen once. Material: whole blood. The source is an adult who was a healthcare worker with PCR-confirmed SARS-CoV-2 infection or an uninfected control (not recorded which). Both conserved end residues are part of each CDR3. The D gene is left open where the match is weak. The size entry is marked missing in some rows and otherwise reads once, few, many or a size class.

J gene,clone size,V gene,CDR3 length,D gene,CDR3 DNA,CDR3 protein
TRBJ2-1,NA,TRBV9,14,NA,TGTGCCAGCAGCGTAGCGGACGGCTACAATGAGCAGTTCTTC,CASSVADGYNEQFF
TRBJ1-4,many,TRBV2,15,NA,TGTGCCAGCAGTAAGCCGGGACACTCTAATGAAAAACTGTTTTTT,CASSKPGHSNEKLFF
TRBJ2-3,NA,TRBV20-1,13,TRBD2,TGCAGTCGAGCGGGACTCGGGACAGATACGCAGTATTTT,CSRAGLGTDTQYF
TRBJ2-4,few,TRBV7-2,17,NA,TGTGCCAGCAGCTTAGTAACAGGGTCTCTAGCCAAAAACATTCAGTACTTC,CASSLVTGSLAKNIQYF
TRBJ1-2,many,TRBV29-1,14,TRBD1,TGCAGCGGCTATCTAGGGACAGCTAACTATGGCTACACCTTC,CSGYLGTANYGYTF
TRBJ1-2,NA,TRBV20-1,12,NA,TGCAGTGCTAGACTGACAGACTATGGCTACACCTTC,CSARLTDYGYTF
TRBJ2-2,few,TRBV29-1,13,NA,TGCAGCGCCCGCCGAGGACACACCGGGGAGCTGTTTTTT,CSARRGHTGELFF
TRBJ2-7,few,TRBV18,15,TRBD1,TGTGCCAGCTCACCAGTCGGGGGACAGGATTACGAGCAGTACTTC,CASSPVGGQDYEQYF
TRBJ2-2,few,TRBV27,13,NA,TGTGCCAGCAGTTTCGGGGACACCGGGGAGCTGTTTTTT,CASSFGDTGELFF
TRBJ2-4,many,TRBV4-1,15,NA,TGCGCCAGCAGCCCCACAGTGCTAGCCAAAAACATTCAGTACTTC,CASSPTVLAKNIQYF